What follows are 10 T cell receptor beta chains derived from one specimen sequenced in a study of blood T cell repertoires in COVID-19. Generated by immunoSEQ multiplex PCR, the TCRdb table keeps only in-frame clones and is missing some. The sample holds around 65,000 clones, just under 80% seen once. Input material: peripheral blood. Receptors originate from a human donor in a cohort sampled during active COVID-19.

The chain carries TRBV9 and TRBJ2-5; 10 bases match TRBD1. CDR3 length: 16 residues. V lost 2 bases to trimming and J lost 0 bases; unmatched junction nucleotides: 4. Per germline, CDR1 SGDLS and CDR2 YYNGEE. Here the CDR3 reads CASSVGTGADQETQYF. Here the CDR3 DNA reads TGTGCCAGCAGCGTGGGGACAGGGGCGGACCAAGAGACCCAGTACTTC.

The V call is TRBV18, the J call TRBJ1-5; 8 nucleotides line up with TRBD1. The CDR3 sequence is 18 residues long. J lost 2 bases, V lost 0 bases, and 9 bases had no gene match. Germline CDR1 and CDR2: KGHSH and LQKENI. For the CDR3, the DNA is TGTGCCAGCTCACCACCGGGGACAGGACTCTTCGGCAATCAGCCCCAGCATTTT. Translating it yields CASSPPGTGLFGNQPQHF.

The gene calls are TRBV11-2 and TRBJ2-5, with 10 positions matching TRBD2. Trimming took 1 base from V and 1 from J; bases not matched to a gene: 3. This CDR3 spans 16 amino acids. CDR1 SGHAT and CDR2 FQNNGV come from the germline V gene. The CDR3 here is CASSLGWTSGQETQYF. Written as DNA, the CDR3 is TGTGCCAGCAGCTTAGGCTGGACTAGCGGCCAAGAGACCCAGTACTTC.

This rearrangement joins TRBV4-1 to TRBJ1-2, with 10 bases fitting TRBD1. The ends lost 1 base at V and 5 bases at J; junction bases unmatched: 10. Germline V gives CDR1 MGHRA, CDR2 YSYEKL. The CDR3 is 17 amino acids. CDR3 in DNA: TGCGCCAGCAGCCAAGTGGGGGGGACAGGGGATTTATATGGCTACACCTTC. This gives the protein CASSQVGGTGDLYGYTF.

The chain joins TRBV10-2 to TRBJ1-5, with D possibly TRBD1 on 5 matching bases. The CDR3 length is 17 residues. Germline values: CDR1 WSHSY, CDR2 SAAADI. V was clipped by 8 bases and J by 1 base, with 21 bases between them. Here the CDR3 reads CASGTWQGSGSNQPQHF. Here the CDR3 DNA reads TGCGCCAGCGGTACTTGGCAGGGCAGTGGGAGCAATCAGCCCCAGCATTTT.

The genes are TRBV6-5 and TRBJ2-3; 8 bases align to TRBD1. Losses at the gene ends were 8 bases for V and 0 bases for J; bases not matched to a gene: 7. Germline-derived CDR1 and CDR2 are MNHEY and SVGAGI. This CDR3 comprises 15 residues. The CDR3 DNA follows: TGTGCCAGCGGCCCCTGGGACAGGAGCACAGATACGCAGTATTTT. It yields the protein CASGPWDRSTDTQYF.

This chain connects TRBV5-1 to TRBJ2-5; 11 nucleotides line up with TRBD1. The CDR3 length is 18 residues. J gave up 5 bases and V 9 bases, and 21 bases lay outside the gene matches. CDR1 and CDR2 from the germline V gene are SGHRS and YFSETQ. This CDR3 reads CATSGRTGGAAGGETQYF. The CDR3, as DNA: TGCGCCACCTCGGGCCGGACAGGGGGCGCAGCGGGTGGGGAGACCCAGTACTTC.

This chain uses TRBV10-2 with TRBJ2-5; 7 bases match TRBD1. The ends lost 6 bases at V and 2 bases at J; junction bases unmatched: 6. Germline V lookup: CDR1 WSHSY, CDR2 SAAADI. This CDR3 region has 14 residues. The CDR3 DNA reads TGCGCCAGCAGCGAATACAGGGGACAAGAGACCCAGTACTTC. This gives the protein CASSEYRGQETQYF.

The V call is TRBV10-1, the J call TRBJ2-5; TRBD2 matches 7 bases. The V gene end was trimmed by 5 bases and the J gene end by 1 base; junction bases not matched to a gene: 10. Germline V CDR1 and CDR2: WNHNN, SYGVQD (reference sequence). There are 16 residues in the CDR3. The CDR3 reads CASSPLGGRGQETQYF. The CDR3 region has the DNA TGCGCCAGCAGTCCCTTAGGCGGGAGAGGCCAAGAGACCCAGTACTTC.

The V gene is TRBV6-6, the J gene TRBJ1-4, with 7 bases identical to TRBD1. This CDR3 spans 15 amino acids. The junction had 5 bases not matched to a gene; V was cut back by 2 bases and J by 5 bases. The V gene's germline CDR1 is MNHNY and CDR2 SVGAGI (reference sequence). The CDR3 protein is CASSYPGTANEKLFF. The CDR3, as DNA: TGTGCCAGCAGTTACCCCGGGACAGCGAATGAAAAACTGTTTTTT.